This T cell receptor (beta chain) was sequenced for a study of T-cell reconstitution after alpha-beta-depleted transplantation in children. Overall study findings and caveats: Newly produced T cells mostly accounted for T-cell counts and diversity one year post-transplant. The study traced high day-60 TCRbeta diversity in some patients to surviving recipient T cells and thymic progenitors. Reportedly, roughly two months post-transplant, alpha-beta T cells arose from several hundred expanded graft clones.

This clonotype was counted only a few times. Its antigen is unknown. The TCRbeta library incorporated unique molecular identifiers. In TCRdb, the PCR reads were re-called with MiXCR into one record per CDR3 protein. The sample consists of approximately 190,000 distinct CDR3 sequences, around 8.4% of them appearing once. The germline CDR1 and CDR2 sequences are SGHRS and YFSETQ. The CDR3 runs 13 residues. V was trimmed by 3 bases and J by 2 bases, leaving 9 bases between them. The chain carries TRBV5-1 and TRBJ2-7, with D possibly being TRBD1 or TRBD2 (5 bases each). The sample here was PBMCs, mostly from graft donor cells, taken 360 days after TCRalphabeta/CD19-depleted stem cell transplant. The origin of this receptor is a male patient aged 2-10 years who had a stem cell transplant for acute myeloid leukemia, so the T cells may come from the graft donor. CDR3 loop: CASSWDRAYEQYF. CDR3 DNA: TGCGCCAGCAGCTGGGACCGAGCCTACGAGCAGTACTTC.